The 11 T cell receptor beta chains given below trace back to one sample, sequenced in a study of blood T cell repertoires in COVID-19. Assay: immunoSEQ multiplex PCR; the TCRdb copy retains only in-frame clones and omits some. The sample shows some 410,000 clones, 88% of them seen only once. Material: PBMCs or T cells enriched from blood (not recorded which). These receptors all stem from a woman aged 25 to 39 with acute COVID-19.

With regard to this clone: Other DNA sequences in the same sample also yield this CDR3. The CDR3 loop reads CASSSGVGSYEQYF. DNA for the CDR3: TGTGCCAGCAGTAGCGGGGTAGGGTCCTACGAGCAGTACTTC. The rearrangement joins TRBV7-2 to TRBJ2-7, with TRBD2 matching 8 bases. Germline loops: CDR1 SGHTA, CDR2 FQGNSA. V lost 6 bases, J lost 1 base, and 5 bases stayed unmatched. The CDR3 has 14 residues.

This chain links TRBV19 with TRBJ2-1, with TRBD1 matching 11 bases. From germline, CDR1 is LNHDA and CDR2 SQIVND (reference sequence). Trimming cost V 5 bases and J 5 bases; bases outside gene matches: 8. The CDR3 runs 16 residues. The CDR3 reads CASSPRTGGVNNEQFF. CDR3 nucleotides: TGTGCCAGTAGTCCTAGGACAGGGGGCGTCAACAATGAGCAGTTCTTC.

Here the CDR3 DNA reads TGTGCCACCCTACAGGCGAGCTCCTACGAGCAGTACTTC. Its protein is CATLQASSYEQYF. The chain carries TRBV9 and TRBJ2-7, with a tentative D call TRBD1 (5 bases). The CDR3 consists of 13 residues. V lost 9 bases and J 0 bases, leaving 13 bases between the germline ends. The germline CDR1 and CDR2 sequences are SGDLS and YYNGEE. The full variable domain, with the rest looked up from reference TRBV9 and TRBJ2-7, is DSGVTQTPKHLITATGQRVTLRCSPRSGDLSVYWYQQSLDQGLQFLIQYYNGEERAKGNILERFSAQQFPDLHSELNLSSLELGDSALYFCATLQASSYEQYFGPGTRLTVT.

The CDR3 DNA is TGCGCCAGCAGCCCGGGACAGGGGAGCTCACCCCTCCACTTT. Protein: CASSPGQGSSPLHF. This rearrangement joins TRBV5-1 to TRBJ1-6; TRBD1 matches 10 bases. This CDR3 region has 14 residues. Looked up from germline, CDR1 is SGHRS and CDR2 is YFSETQ. J lost 10 bases, V lost 4 bases, and 5 bases had no gene match.

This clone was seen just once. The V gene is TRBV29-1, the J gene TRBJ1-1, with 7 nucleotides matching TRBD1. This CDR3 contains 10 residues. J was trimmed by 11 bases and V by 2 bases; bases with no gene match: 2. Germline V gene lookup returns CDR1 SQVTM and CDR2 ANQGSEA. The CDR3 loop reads CSVETGEAFF. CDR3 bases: TGCAGCGTTGAAACAGGGGAGGCTTTCTTT.

CDR3 sequence reads: CASSDRWAGGELFF. The CDR3 bases are TGTGCCAGCAGTGATCGGTGGGCGGGCGGGGAGCTGTTTTTT. The rearrangement joins TRBV2 to TRBJ2-2, with D perhaps matching TRBD2 (5 bases). From germline, CDR1 is SNHLY and CDR2 FYNNEI. The V end was cut by 3 bases, the J end by 7 bases, with 12 bases between. CDR3 length: 14 amino acids. The complete variable domain, with remaining parts taken from reference TRBV2 and TRBJ2-2, reads EPEVTQTPSHQVTQMGQEVILRCVPISNHLYFYWYRQILGQKVEFLVSFYNNEISEKSEIFDDQFSVERPDGSNFTLKIRSTKLEDSAMYFCASSDRWAGGELFFGEGSRLTVL.

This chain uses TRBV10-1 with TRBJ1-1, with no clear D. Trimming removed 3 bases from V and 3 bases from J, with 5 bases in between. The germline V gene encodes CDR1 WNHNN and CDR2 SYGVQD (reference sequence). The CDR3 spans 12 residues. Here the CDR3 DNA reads TGCGCCAGCAGTGATATTGACACTGAAGCTTTCTTT. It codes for CASSDIDTEAFF.

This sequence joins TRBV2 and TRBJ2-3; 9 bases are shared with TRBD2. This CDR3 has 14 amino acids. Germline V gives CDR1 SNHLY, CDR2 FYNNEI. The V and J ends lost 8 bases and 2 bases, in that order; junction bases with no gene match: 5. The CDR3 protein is CASGLAGTTDTQYF. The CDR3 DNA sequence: TGTGCCAGCGGGCTAGCGGGGACCACAGATACGCAGTATTTT.

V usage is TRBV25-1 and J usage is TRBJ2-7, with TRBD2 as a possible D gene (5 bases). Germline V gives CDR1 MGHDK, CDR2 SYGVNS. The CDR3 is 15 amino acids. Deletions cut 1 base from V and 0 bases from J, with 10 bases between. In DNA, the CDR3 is TGTGCCAGCAGTGAATCTGGGAGTAGCTCCTACGAGCAGTACTTC. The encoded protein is CASSESGSSSYEQYF.

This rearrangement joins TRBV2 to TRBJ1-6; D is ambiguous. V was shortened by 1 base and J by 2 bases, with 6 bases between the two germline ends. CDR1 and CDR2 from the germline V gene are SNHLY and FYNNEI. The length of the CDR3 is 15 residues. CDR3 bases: TGTGCCAGCAGTGAAGGAGGGACCTATAATTCACCCCTCCACTTT. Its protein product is CASSEGGTYNSPLHF. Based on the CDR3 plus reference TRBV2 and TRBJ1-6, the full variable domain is EPEVTQTPSHQVTQMGQEVILRCVPISNHLYFYWYRQILGQKVEFLVSFYNNEISEKSEIFDDQFSVERPDGSNFTLKIRSTKLEDSAMYFCASSEGGTYNSPLHFGNGTRLTVT.

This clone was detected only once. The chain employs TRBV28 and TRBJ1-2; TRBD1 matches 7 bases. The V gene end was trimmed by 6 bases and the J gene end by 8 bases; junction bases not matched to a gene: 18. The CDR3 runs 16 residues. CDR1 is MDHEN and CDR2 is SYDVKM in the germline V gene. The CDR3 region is CASRVPRGGAGGGYTF. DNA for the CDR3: TGTGCCAGCAGAGTCCCAAGAGGGGGCGCAGGAGGAGGCTACACCTTC.